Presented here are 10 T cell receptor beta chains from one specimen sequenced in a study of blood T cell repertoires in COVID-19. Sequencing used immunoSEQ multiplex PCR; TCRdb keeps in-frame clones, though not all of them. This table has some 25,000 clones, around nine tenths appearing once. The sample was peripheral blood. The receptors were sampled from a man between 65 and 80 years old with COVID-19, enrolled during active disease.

The CDR3, as DNA: TGTGCCAGCAGTTACTCGGGACAGGGAAACTATGGCTACACCTTC. This translates into CASSYSGQGNYGYTF. V usage is TRBV6-5 and J usage is TRBJ1-2, with 9 nucleotides matching TRBD1. V was clipped by 0 bases and J by 2 bases; unmatched bases: 1. This CDR3 is 15 amino acids long. Germline V gives CDR1 MNHEY, CDR2 SVGAGI.

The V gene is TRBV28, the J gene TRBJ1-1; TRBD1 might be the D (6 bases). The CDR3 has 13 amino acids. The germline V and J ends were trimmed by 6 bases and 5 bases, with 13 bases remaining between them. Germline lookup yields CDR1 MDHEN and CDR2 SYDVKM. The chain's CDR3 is CASRIQGITEAFF. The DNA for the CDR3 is TGTGCCAGCAGGATACAGGGAATTACTGAAGCTTTCTTT. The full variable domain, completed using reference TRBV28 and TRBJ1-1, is DVKVTQSSRYLVKRTGEKVFLECVQDMDHENMFWYRQDPGLGLRLIYFSYDVKMKEKGDIPEGYSVSREKKERFSLILESASTNQTSMYLCASRIQGITEAFFGQGTRLTVV.

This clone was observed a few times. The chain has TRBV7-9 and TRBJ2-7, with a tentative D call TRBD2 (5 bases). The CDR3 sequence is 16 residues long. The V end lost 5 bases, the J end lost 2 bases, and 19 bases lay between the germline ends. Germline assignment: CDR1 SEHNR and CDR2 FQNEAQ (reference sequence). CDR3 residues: CASSIHPGLLAYEQYF. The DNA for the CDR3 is TGTGCCAGCAGCATACACCCCGGACTCCTAGCCTACGAGCAGTACTTC.

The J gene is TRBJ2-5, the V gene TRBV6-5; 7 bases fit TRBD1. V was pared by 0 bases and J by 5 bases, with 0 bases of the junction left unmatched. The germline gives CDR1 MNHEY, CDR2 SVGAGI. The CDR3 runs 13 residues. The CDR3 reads CASSYSRGETQYF. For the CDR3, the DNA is TGTGCCAGCAGTTACTCCAGGGGGGAGACCCAGTACTTC.

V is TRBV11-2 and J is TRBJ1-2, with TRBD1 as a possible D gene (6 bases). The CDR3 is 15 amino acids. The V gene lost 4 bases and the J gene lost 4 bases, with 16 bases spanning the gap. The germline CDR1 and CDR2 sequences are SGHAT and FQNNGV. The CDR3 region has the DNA TGTGCCAGCAGCTCGTCACAGGCCAGGGGCTATGGCTACACCTTC. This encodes CASSSSQARGYGYTF. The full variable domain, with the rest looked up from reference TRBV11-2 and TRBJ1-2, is EAGVAQSPRYKIIEKRQSVAFWCNPISGHATLYWYQQILGQGPKLLIQFQNNGVVDDSQLPKDRFSAERLKGVDSTLKIQPAKLEDSAVYLCASSSSQARGYGYTFGSGTRLTVV.

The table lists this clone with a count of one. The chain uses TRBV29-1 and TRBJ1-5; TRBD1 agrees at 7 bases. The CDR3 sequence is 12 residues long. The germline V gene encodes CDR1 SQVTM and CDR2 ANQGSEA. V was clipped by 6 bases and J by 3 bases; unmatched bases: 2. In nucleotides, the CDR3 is TGCAGCGTGGGACAGTACAATCAGCCCCAGCATTTT. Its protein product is CSVGQYNQPQHF.

In DNA, the CDR3 is TGCAGCGTTTCACCCCCAGTGGACACTGAAGCTTTCTTT. As protein: CSVSPPVDTEAFF. The rearrangement links TRBV29-1 to TRBJ1-1; D call uncertain. V was trimmed by 5 bases and J by 3 bases, leaving 13 bases between them. In germline, CDR1 is SQVTM, CDR2 ANQGSEA. This CDR3 comprises 13 residues.

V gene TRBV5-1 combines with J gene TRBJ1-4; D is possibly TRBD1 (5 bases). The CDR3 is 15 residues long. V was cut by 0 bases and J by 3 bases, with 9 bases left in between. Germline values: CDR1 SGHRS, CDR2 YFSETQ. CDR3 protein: CASSLGGTANEKLFF. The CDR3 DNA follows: TGCGCCAGCAGCTTGGGAGGGACTGCTAATGAAAAACTGTTTTTT.

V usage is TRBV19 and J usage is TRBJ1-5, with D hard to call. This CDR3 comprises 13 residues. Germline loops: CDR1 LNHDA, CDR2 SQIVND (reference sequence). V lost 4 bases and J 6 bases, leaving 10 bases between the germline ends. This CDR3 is CASSRASGQPQHF. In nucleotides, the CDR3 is TGTGCCAGTAGTAGGGCCAGCGGTCAGCCCCAGCATTTT.

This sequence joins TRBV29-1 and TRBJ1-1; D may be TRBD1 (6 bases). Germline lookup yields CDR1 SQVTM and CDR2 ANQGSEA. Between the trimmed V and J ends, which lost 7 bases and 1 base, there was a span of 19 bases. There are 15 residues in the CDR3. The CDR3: CSAGQFGRSNTEAFF. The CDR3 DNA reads TGCAGCGCCGGACAGTTTGGTAGATCGAACACTGAAGCTTTCTTT. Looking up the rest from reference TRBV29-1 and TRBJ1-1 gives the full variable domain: SAVISQKPSRDICQRGTSLTIQCQVDSQVTMMFWYRQQPGQSLTLIATANQGSEATYESGFVIDKFPISRPNLTFSTLTVSNMSPEDSSIYLCSAGQFGRSNTEAFFGQGTRLTVV.